A single sample is the source of the 30 T cell receptor beta chains below, sequenced in a study of control samples from healthy donors and cancer patients. The assay was immunoSEQ multiplex PCR, and TCRdb's table has in-frame clones only and misses some. The sample carries about 51,000 clones, over 70% recorded once. Sequencing input: blood. These receptors all come from a man in his 70s in good health.

The chain recombines TRBV25-1 with TRBJ2-1; D is uncertain. CDR1 and CDR2 from the germline V gene are MGHDK and SYGVNS. V was clipped by 0 bases and J by 10 bases, with 4 bases between them. This CDR3 contains 11 residues. The CDR3 sequence is CASSEYGEQFF. The CDR3 bases are TGTGCCAGCAGTGAATACGGGGAGCAGTTCTTC.

This clone was seen once. The chain is built from TRBV11-2 and TRBJ1-4, with TRBD1 identical over 8 bases. The CDR3 spans 16 residues. The V and J ends lost 0 bases and 10 bases, in that order; junction bases with no gene match: 10. Germline V gene data show CDR1 as SGHAT and CDR2 as FQNNGV. The CDR3 DNA sequence: TGTGCCAGCAGCTTAGATCTACAGGGGGGTATCGCAAAACTGTTTTTT. It specifies CASSLDLQGGIAKLFF.

The chain couples TRBV18 to TRBJ2-2; D remains ambiguous. Per germline, CDR1 KGHSH and CDR2 LQKENI. Trimming removed 2 bases at V and 0 bases at J, with 10 bases between. The CDR3 totals 16 residues. Here the CDR3 reads CASSPINGANTGELFF. The DNA of the CDR3 is TGTGCCAGCTCACCAATTAATGGTGCGAACACCGGGGAGCTGTTTTTT.

The genes are TRBV2 and TRBJ2-3, with D unclear. CDR1 and CDR2 from the germline V gene are SNHLY and FYNNEI. This CDR3 spans 13 amino acids. The ends were cut back, 6 bases at V and 6 bases at J, with 13 bases in the middle. CDR3 nucleotides: TGTGCCAGCAGCGTCGGGCCGCGGGATACGCAGTATTTT. Translating gives CASSVGPRDTQYF.

The rearrangement links TRBV2 to TRBJ1-4; 8 bases line up with TRBD1. V lost 5 bases, J lost 7 bases, and 3 bases stayed unmatched. The CDR3 has 13 amino acids. Germline CDR1 and CDR2: SNHLY and FYNNEI. CDR3 nucleotides: TGTGCCAGCAGTTCGGGACAGGCTGAAAAACTGTTTTTT. It translates to CASSSGQAEKLFF.

This rearrangement joins TRBV7-9 to TRBJ2-1; a possible D gene is TRBD2 (6 bases). Germline V lookup: CDR1 SEHNR, CDR2 FQNEAQ (reference sequence). The ends were cut back, 4 bases at V and 7 bases at J, with 11 bases in the middle. The CDR3 has 13 amino acids. CDR3 residues: CASSSQGGNEQFF. The CDR3, as DNA: TGTGCCAGCAGCTCCCAGGGAGGAAATGAGCAGTTCTTC.

Concerning this clone: Mismatch with germline at one junction end may stem from a read error. Other DNA sequences from this sample encode an identical CDR3 as well. The chain is built from TRBV7-2 and TRBJ1-4, with no clear D. The CDR3 has 15 amino acids. Germline V gives CDR1 SGHTA, CDR2 FQGNSA. The CDR3 DNA reads as TGCGCCAGCAGCTTATCAGGTTTACCGGAAGAAAAACTGTTTTTT. This codes for CASSLSGLPEEKLFF.

This chain joins TRBV10-3 and TRBJ1-1; D ambiguous. In germline, CDR1 is ENHRY, CDR2 SYGVKD. CDR3 length: 12 residues. Trimming pared 7 bases from V and 4 bases from J, leaving 10 bases between. CDR3 sequence: CAITEGGTEAFF. CDR3 nucleotides: TGTGCCATCACCGAGGGTGGCACTGAAGCTTTCTTT.

This clone was counted only a few times. V usage is TRBV19 and J usage is TRBJ1-1; D unclear. Trimming cost V 3 bases and J 1 base, with 6 bases left between them. Germline CDR1 is LNHDA and CDR2 is SQIVND (reference sequence). This CDR3 region has 13 residues. The CDR3 DNA follows: TGTGCCAGTAGTATCCGACCGAACACTGAAGCTTTCTTT. Its translation is CASSIRPNTEAFF.

The chain is built from TRBV5-1 and TRBJ2-1; D might be TRBD1 (5 bases). The length of the CDR3 is 15 residues. Germline V gene lookup returns CDR1 SGHRS and CDR2 YFSETQ. V was clipped by 1 base and J by 9 bases, with 17 bases between them. The CDR3 here is CASSLTGTRRPEQFF. Here the CDR3 DNA reads TGCGCCAGCAGCTTGACAGGTACGCGGCGTCCTGAGCAGTTCTTC.

The chain links TRBV11-3 to TRBJ1-2, with 8 bases identical to TRBD1. The CDR3 covers 14 residues. Germline values: CDR1 SGHNT, CDR2 YENEEA. The V gene end was trimmed by 5 bases and the J gene end by 3 bases; junction bases not matched to a gene: 5. In nucleotides, the CDR3 is TGTGCCAGCAGCCTCCGGACAGGGTACTATGGCTACACCTTC. Its translation: CASSLRTGYYGYTF. Supplemented by reference TRBV11-3 and TRBJ1-2, the full variable domain reads EAGVVQSPRYKIIEKKQPVAFWCNPISGHNTLYWYLQNLGQGPELLIRYENEEAVDDSQLPKDRFSAERLKGVDSTLKIQPAELGDSAVYLCASSLRTGYYGYTFGSGTRLTVV.

The chain couples TRBV2 to TRBJ1-1; a weak D match, TRBD1 (5 bases). V was pared by 6 bases and J by 2 bases, with 16 bases between. Per germline, CDR1 SNHLY and CDR2 FYNNEI. This CDR3 is built from 15 residues. The CDR3 DNA is TGTGCCAGCAGGCTCCAGGGAGGGAGCAACACTGAAGCTTTCTTT. This translates into CASRLQGGSNTEAFF.

The chain recombines TRBV4-2 with TRBJ2-4; D may be TRBD1 or TRBD2 (6 bases each). The ends were cut back, 1 base at V and 6 bases at J, with 19 bases in the middle. Germline lookup yields CDR1 LGHNA and CDR2 YNFKEQ. The CDR3 totals 17 residues. In nucleotides, the CDR3 is TGTGCCAGCAGCCAAGTGTCAGCAGGGGACTTTGTAAACATTCAGTACTTC. Residues: CASSQVSAGDFVNIQYF.

The table lists this clone with a count of one. The genes are TRBV10-1 and TRBJ2-6; D gene unclear. Trimming cost V 0 bases and J 3 bases, with 0 bases left between them. This CDR3 is 13 amino acids long. Germline values: CDR1 WNHNN, CDR2 SYGVQD (reference sequence). The CDR3 DNA is TGCGCCAGCAGTGAGTCTGGGGCCAACGTCCTGACTTTC. Its protein product is CASSESGANVLTF.

This chain links TRBV6-5 with TRBJ2-3; D gene ambiguous. In germline, CDR1 is MNHEY, CDR2 SVGAGI. This CDR3 is built from 13 residues. V shed 10 bases and J shed 5 bases, with 16 bases lying between them. The CDR3 sequence is CATARRRQDTQYF. CDR3 bases: TGTGCCACCGCACGGAGACGGCAAGATACGCAGTATTTT.

The chain couples TRBV10-2 to TRBJ1-4; D ambiguous. Germline V lookup: CDR1 WSHSY, CDR2 SAAADI. The CDR3 contains 13 residues. V gave up 6 bases and J gave up 4 bases, with 9 bases separating them. The CDR3 loop reads CASRAGINEKLFF. CDR3 bases: TGCGCCAGCAGGGCTGGGATTAATGAAAAACTGTTTTTT.

The V call is TRBV6-5, the J call TRBJ1-6, with D maybe TRBD1 (6 bases). Trimming took 4 bases from V and 9 from J, leaving 13 bases between them. Germline V CDR1 and CDR2: MNHEY, SVGAGI. The CDR3 contains 14 residues. CDR3 in amino acids: CASSLGGTGSPLHF. The CDR3 DNA reads as TGTGCCAGCAGTTTAGGGGGAACGGGTTCACCCCTCCACTTT.

The chain employs TRBV11-3 and TRBJ1-1; D is uncertain. This CDR3 contains 12 residues. V gave up 5 bases and J gave up 9 bases, with 13 bases separating them. CDR1 is SGHNT and CDR2 is YENEEA in the germline V gene. The CDR3 DNA sequence: TGTGCCAGCAGCCGTGACACGGGGAAAGCTTTCTTT. It codes for CASSRDTGKAFF.

V usage is TRBV30 and J usage is TRBJ1-2; tentative D call: TRBD1 (6 bases). Germline assignment: CDR1 GTSNPN and CDR2 SVGIG (reference sequence). V was cut by 1 base and J by 3 bases, with 12 bases left in between. This CDR3 comprises 14 residues. The chain's CDR3 is CAWSGYRVDYGYTF. The CDR3 DNA reads as TGTGCCTGGAGTGGATACAGGGTAGACTATGGCTACACCTTC.

This rearrangement joins TRBV11-3 to TRBJ2-1; D call uncertain. Germline CDR1 SGHNT, CDR2 YENEEA. V was clipped by 5 bases and J by 2 bases, with 10 bases between them. This CDR3 has 14 residues. Written as DNA, the CDR3 is TGTGCCAGCAGCCTCTTTCGTGCCTACAATGAGCAGTTCTTC. Its translation is CASSLFRAYNEQFF.

This chain links TRBV15 with TRBJ1-2; the match to TRBD1 covers 7 bases. Trimming took 5 bases from V and 3 from J; bases not matched to a gene: 9. Germline loops: CDR1 LNHNV, CDR2 YYDKDF (reference sequence). The CDR3 runs 15 residues. CDR3 coding DNA: TGTGCCACCAGCTCCCCAGGGGGGAGTGACTATGGCTACACCTTC. It yields the protein CATSSPGGSDYGYTF.

The chain combines TRBV14 with TRBJ2-1; the D gene could be TRBD1 or TRBD2 (5 bases each). Germline assignment: CDR1 SGHDN and CDR2 FVKESK. The CDR3 has 17 amino acids. Trimming cost V 6 bases and J 5 bases, with 23 bases left between them. The CDR3 DNA reads TGTGCCAGCAGTCCCATCCGGGGCAGGAGTTACCACAATGAGCAGTTCTTC. Translated: CASSPIRGRSYHNEQFF.

This clone has only a few counts. The rearrangement joins TRBV25-1 to TRBJ1-1, with no clear D. The V gene lost 6 bases and the J gene lost 7 bases, with 12 bases spanning the gap. The CDR3 extends over 12 amino acids. In germline, CDR1 is MGHDK, CDR2 SYGVNS. CDR3: CASSDAYLEAFF. CDR3 DNA: TGTGCCAGCAGCGACGCTTACCTTGAAGCTTTCTTT.

The chain joins TRBV7-2 to TRBJ1-1; 7 bases agree with TRBD1. The CDR3 extends over 14 amino acids. V lost 4 bases, J lost 4 bases, and 6 bases stayed unmatched. Germline loops: CDR1 SGHTA, CDR2 FQGNSA. This CDR3 is CASSSRRGFTEAFF. Here the CDR3 DNA reads TGTGCCAGCAGCTCACGCAGGGGGTTCACTGAAGCTTTCTTT.

The V call is TRBV6-5, the J call TRBJ1-2; D remains unclear. The CDR3 runs 14 residues. Germline V gene sequence: CDR1 MNHEY, CDR2 SVGAGI. Trimming shortened V by 5 bases and J by 9 bases, and 19 bases separated the two germline ends. CDR3 DNA: TGTGCCAGCAGTCGGAAAATCGGAGGCCTGAGCTACACCTTC. This sequence encodes CASSRKIGGLSYTF.

V and J are TRBV5-1 and TRBJ2-2; D is uncertain. From germline, CDR1 is SGHRS and CDR2 YFSETQ. The CDR3 length is 15 residues. Trimming removed 3 bases at V and 6 bases at J, with 15 bases between. As DNA, the CDR3 is TGCGCCAGCAGCTCCCTATCGGTTGGAGCCGGGGAGCTGTTTTTT. Amino acids: CASSSLSVGAGELFF.

The J gene is TRBJ1-1, the V gene TRBV28; D is unclear. Germline values: CDR1 MDHEN, CDR2 SYDVKM. The CDR3 has 15 residues. The germline V and J ends were trimmed by 6 bases and 0 bases, with 14 bases remaining between them. The DNA of the CDR3 is TGTGCCAGCAGCCTTCCTCGCCCCCTGAACACTGAAGCTTTCTTT. It codes for CASSLPRPLNTEAFF.

The chain links TRBV15 to TRBJ1-1, with D perhaps matching TRBD1 (5 bases). The V and J ends lost 5 bases and 4 bases respectively, with 11 bases between them. CDR1 is LNHNV and CDR2 is YYDKDF in the germline V gene (reference sequence). The CDR3 length is 13 residues. The CDR3 sequence: CATSGAGGTEAFF. The CDR3 nucleotides are TGTGCCACCAGCGGGGCGGGCGGCACTGAAGCTTTCTTT.

This clone was seen a handful of times. The chain recombines TRBV5-1 with TRBJ1-2; 7 nucleotides line up with TRBD1. This CDR3 contains 14 residues. CDR1 SGHRS and CDR2 YFSETQ come from the germline V gene. V was clipped by 4 bases and J by 8 bases; unmatched bases: 11. CDR3 DNA: TGCGCCAGCAGCCCCCCCTCGCAACAGGGGGGCTACACCTTC. Translating gives CASSPPSQQGGYTF.

The chain combines TRBV6-5 with TRBJ2-3; D may be TRBD1 (5 bases). The CDR3 has 15 residues. Looked up from germline, CDR1 is MNHEY and CDR2 is SVGAGI. Trimming removed 4 bases from V and 2 bases from J, with 13 bases in between. The CDR3 region has the DNA TGTGCCAGCAGTTTAGGGCAGGGATCCACAGATACGCAGTATTTT. Translation gives CASSLGQGSTDTQYF.